This TCR beta chain was observed in a study of a mutant IDH1 vaccine in newly diagnosed glioma. On the study more broadly: Males made up approximately 60% and females about 40% of treated patients, whose mean age was around 40 years. At week 35 came visit V12, and visit V13 followed at week 47. General observations from the study: Pseudoprogression showed no apparent link to changes in top peripheral T cell clonotypes.

Germline V gene sequence: CDR1 SNHLY, CDR2 FYNNEI. V lost 9 bases, J lost 0 bases, and 5 bases stayed unmatched. This CDR3 spans 14 amino acids. The data were produced by immunoSEQ multiplex PCR, yet TCRdb's version contains in-frame clones alone and is incomplete. This sample has 60,000 to 65,000 clones, with under 85% found just once. About this clone itself: Its cognate antigen is unknown.

The time point here: week 47, end of study. The investigators gave 300 ug of mutant IDH1 20-mer peptide in each vaccine dose, together with topical imiquimod. At weeks 1, 3, 5, 7, 11, 15, 19 and 23, patients received a vaccination, eight in all. The TCR sequence derives from a man aged 30 to 39 with glioma. This chain links TRBV2 with TRBJ2-3; 8 positions match TRBD2. The source material was PBMCs, sampled from a glioma patient whose treatment included an IDH1 peptide vaccine. As DNA, the CDR3 is TGTGCCAGTCAGCGGGGGTCTAGCACAGATACGCAGTATTTT. Its translation is CASQRGSSTDTQYF. The variable domain in full, with the rest retrieved from reference TRBV2 and TRBJ2-3, is EPEVTQTPSHQVTQMGQEVILRCVPISNHLYFYWYRQILGQKVEFLVSFYNNEISEKSEIFDDQFSVERPDGSNFTLKIRSTKLEDSAMYFCASQRGSSTDTQYFGPGTRLTVL.